What follows are 19 T cell receptor beta chains derived from one specimen sequenced in a study of cytomegalovirus exposure and HLA in healthy donors. This table comes from immunoSEQ multiplex PCR, and its TCRdb copy is limited to in-frame clones, with some not included. This repertoire shows roughly 250,000 clones, about 90% found once; its top ten account for under 0.4%. The sequenced sample consisted of PBMCs. Receptors originate from a woman aged 18 to 35 in good health and CMV-seronegative.

The rearrangement joins TRBV5-4 to TRBJ2-1; no firm D call. CDR3 length: 20 residues. Trimming shortened V by 4 bases and J by 0 bases, and 26 bases separated the two germline ends. Germline V gene data show CDR1 as SGHNT and CDR2 as YYREEE (reference sequence). The CDR3 DNA reads TGTGCCAGCAGCCGTAGCAATAGCCGATCGACGGCCGGCTCCTACAATGAGCAGTTCTTC. Translation: CASSRSNSRSTAGSYNEQFF.

This clone appeared once. The genes are TRBV28 and TRBJ1-1, with D perhaps matching TRBD1 (6 bases). CDR3 length: 15 residues. V lost 5 bases and J lost 3, with 16 bases in between. The germline gives CDR1 MDHEN, CDR2 SYDVKM. The CDR3 DNA sequence: TGTGCCAGCAGTACACAGGGTCGGGTCGACACTGAAGCTTTCTTT. Translated, it gives CASSTQGRVDTEAFF.

The J gene is TRBJ2-5, the V gene TRBV27, with 16 bases identical to TRBD2. V dropped 6 bases and J dropped 5; count of bases not matched to a gene: 3. The CDR3 is made up of 15 amino acids. Per the germline V gene, CDR1 is MNHEY and CDR2 is SMNVEV (reference sequence). Written as DNA, the CDR3 is TGTGCCAGCAGGGGGACTAGCGGGGGGGCGGAGACCCAGTACTTC. It encodes CASRGTSGGAETQYF.

This chain connects TRBV6-1 to TRBJ1-3; D remains ambiguous. Germline CDR1 reads MNHNS; CDR2 reads SASEGT. Between the trimmed V and J ends, which lost 0 bases and 0 bases, there was a span of 15 bases. The CDR3 length is 18 residues. DNA for the CDR3: TGTGCCAGCAGTGAAGCGCTAGTAATGCTGGCCTCTGGAAACACCATATATTTT. This translates into CASSEALVMLASGNTIYF.

CDR3 protein: CASSLGHRNTEAFF. Here the CDR3 DNA reads TGTGCCAGCAGTTTAGGGCACCGAAACACTGAAGCTTTCTTT. The V and J genes are TRBV28 and TRBJ1-1; D is unresolved. Deletions cut 2 bases from V and 2 bases from J, with 9 bases between. Germline CDR1 and CDR2: MDHEN and SYDVKM. There are 14 residues in the CDR3.

This chain links TRBV7-9 with TRBJ1-1; D is perhaps TRBD1 (6 bases). Trimming cost V 5 bases and J 4 bases, with 14 bases left between them. In germline, CDR1 is SEHNR, CDR2 FQNEAQ (reference sequence). The CDR3 spans 14 residues. The CDR3: CASSITGMGTEAFF. The CDR3 DNA follows: TGTGCCAGCAGCATCACAGGGATGGGCACTGAAGCTTTCTTT.

The chain couples TRBV9 to TRBJ1-1, with 8 bases matching TRBD1. Germline V lookup: CDR1 SGDLS, CDR2 YYNGEE. V lost 3 bases, J lost 1 base, and 2 bases stayed unmatched. CDR3 length: 14 residues. The CDR3 nucleotides are TGTGCCAGCAGCGCGGGGACAGGGAACACTGAAGCTTTCTTT. Translating it yields CASSAGTGNTEAFF.

The genes are TRBV7-6 and TRBJ2-1; D remains unclear. Trimming took 1 base from V and 9 from J, leaving 4 bases between them. CDR1 and CDR2 (germline): SGHVS, FNYEAQ. CDR3 length equals 11 residues. The DNA of the CDR3 is TGTGCCAGCAGCTTAGGCGGTGAGCAGTTCTTC. This gives the protein CASSLGGEQFF.

This chain uses TRBV2 with TRBJ2-5; a possible D gene is TRBD1 (7 bases). The V end lost 7 bases, the J end lost 5 bases, and 14 bases lay between the germline ends. The CDR3 is 13 amino acids. Per germline, CDR1 SNHLY and CDR2 FYNNEI. The CDR3 here is CASTRGQKETQYF. In DNA form, the CDR3 reads TGTGCCAGCACGCGGGGACAGAAGGAGACCCAGTACTTC.

This clone was seen a single time. The chain combines TRBV28 with TRBJ1-4; 8 positions match TRBD1. Germline V gene data show CDR1 as MDHEN and CDR2 as SYDVKM. V was pared by 5 bases and J by 3 bases, with 11 bases of the junction left unmatched. The CDR3 has 17 amino acids. CDR3 sequence reads: CASSPVDRAAANEKLFF. CDR3 DNA: TGTGCCAGCAGTCCTGTGGACAGGGCTGCAGCTAATGAAAAACTGTTTTTT.

The chain employs TRBV5-1 and TRBJ2-5; 12 nucleotides line up with TRBD2. Germline V gene data show CDR1 as SGHRS and CDR2 as YFSETQ. V was pared by 4 bases and J by 5 bases, with 6 bases of the junction left unmatched. CDR3 length: 15 residues. The CDR3 here is CASSQGLAGRETQYF. The CDR3 DNA follows: TGCGCCAGCAGCCAAGGACTAGCGGGGCGGGAGACCCAGTACTTC.

This clone was seen a single time. The genes are TRBV4-1 and TRBJ2-1, with 7 bases identical to TRBD1. Per the germline V gene, CDR1 is MGHRA and CDR2 is YSYEKL. Trimming at V came to 2 bases and at J to 9 bases, leaving 10 bases not matched to a gene. The CDR3 consists of 15 residues. The CDR3 sequence: CASSQPTRGLGEQFF. The CDR3 region has the DNA TGCGCCAGCAGCCAACCCACAAGGGGGCTCGGTGAGCAGTTCTTC.

The V call is TRBV7-6, the J call TRBJ2-3, with 7 bases identical to TRBD2. The CDR3 loop spans 17 amino acids. With V trimmed by 3 bases and J by 0 bases, 9 bases remained unmatched. CDR1 is SGHVS and CDR2 is FNYEAQ in the germline V gene. The CDR3 sequence is CASSLYQRGASTDTQYF. CDR3 sequence (DNA): TGTGCCAGCAGCTTGTACCAGCGGGGAGCCAGCACAGATACGCAGTATTTT.

The V call is TRBV21-1, the J call TRBJ2-1; the listed D gene, TRBD1, was not tested against the DNA. TRBV21-1 counts as a pseudogene. CDR3 length: 15 amino acids. The CDR3 DNA reads as TGTGCCAGAGGTTGGGACAGGGGTAGGAGCAATGAGCAGTTCTTC. Amino acids: CARGWDRGRSNEQFF.

The rearrangement joins TRBV4-2 to TRBJ2-7; possibly TRBD1 for D (5 bases). V was shortened by 1 base and J by 2 bases, with 6 bases between the two germline ends. The CDR3 length is 13 residues. From germline, CDR1 is LGHNA and CDR2 YNFKEQ. The CDR3 is CASSQGQTYEQYF. DNA of the CDR3: TGTGCCAGCAGCCAAGGACAGACCTACGAGCAGTACTTC.

This chain joins TRBV4-3 and TRBJ1-1; no reliable D call. Per germline, CDR1 LGHNA and CDR2 YSLEER. This CDR3 region has 17 residues. The V gene lost 0 bases and the J gene lost 0 bases, with 14 bases spanning the gap. The CDR3 region is CASSQDRLRGMNTEAFF. The CDR3 DNA reads TGCGCCAGCAGCCAAGATCGGTTGCGGGGAATGAACACTGAAGCTTTCTTT.

The chain combines TRBV20-1 with TRBJ2-1; D perhaps matches TRBD1 (5 bases). V dropped 8 bases and J dropped 15 bases, with 20 bases sitting between them. Germline lookup yields CDR1 DFQATT and CDR2 SNEGSKA (reference sequence). This CDR3 comprises 11 residues. CDR3 DNA: TGCAGTCGTAAAATCAGGGCATTCGGGTTCTTC. Amino acids: CSRKIRAFGFF.

This sequence joins TRBV7-6 and TRBJ2-5, with D tentatively TRBD2 (6 bases). Germline CDR1 reads SGHVS; CDR2 reads FNYEAQ. V was clipped by 3 bases and J by 2 bases, with 13 bases between them. The CDR3 loop spans 15 amino acids. The CDR3 loop reads CASSFQTRWQETQYF. In DNA, the CDR3 is TGTGCCAGCAGCTTCCAGACTAGGTGGCAAGAGACCCAGTACTTC.

The chain joins TRBV28 to TRBJ2-1, with 9 nucleotides matching TRBD1. CDR1 MDHEN and CDR2 SYDVKM come from the germline V gene. V trimming: 3 bases; J trimming: 6 bases; junction bases outside the gene matches: 6. The CDR3 loop spans 15 amino acids. The CDR3 DNA is TGTGCCAGCAGTTTCCGGACAGGGGAGGGCAATGAGCAGTTCTTC. Translating it yields CASSFRTGEGNEQFF.